Each of the 21 T cell receptor beta chains below was sequenced from the same sample in a study of shared clonotypes between healthy human individuals. Sequenced by immunoSEQ multiplex PCR; TCRdb stores in-frame clones only, minus some. The sample yields approximately 940,000 clones, around 80% seen once. Source material: memory CD4+ T cells sorted from blood. The subset: CD45RA-negative fraction. Source of these receptors: a man younger than 30 in good health.

The chain employs TRBV11-2 and TRBJ1-1; the D gene is possibly TRBD1 (5 bases). V lost 5 bases and J 3 bases, leaving 10 bases between the germline ends. The germline V gene has CDR1 SGHAT and CDR2 FQNNGV. The CDR3 loop spans 13 amino acids. As DNA, the CDR3 is TGTGCCAGCAGCCGGGGGAGGGACACTGAAGCTTTCTTT. As protein: CASSRGRDTEAFF.

V usage is TRBV18 and J usage is TRBJ1-1; tentative D call: TRBD1 (5 bases). Trimming took 3 bases from V and 6 from J, leaving 14 bases between them. This CDR3 spans 14 amino acids. Germline V gene lookup returns CDR1 KGHSH and CDR2 LQKENI. The CDR3 bases are TGTGCCAGCTCACCTTCTGAGGGGTACTCTGAAGCTTTCTTT. Its translation: CASSPSEGYSEAFF.

CDR3 nucleotides: TGCGCCAGCAGCTTGGTCGGCAGCCACACAGATACGCAGTATTTT. Protein product: CASSLVGSHTDTQYF. This chain links TRBV5-1 with TRBJ2-3; D remains ambiguous. Germline V gives CDR1 SGHRS, CDR2 YFSETQ. V was clipped by 0 bases and J by 2 bases, with 10 bases between them. The CDR3 length is 15 residues.

The sample holds a few counts of this clone. The chain links TRBV21-1 to TRBJ2-1; the table's D call TRBD1 went unverified against the DNA. TRBV21-1 is a pseudogene locus. This CDR3 region has 18 residues. CDR3 region: CASSSKVWDRGRVGEQFF. CDR3 coding DNA: TGTGCCAGCAGCAGCAAGGTCTGGGACAGGGGGCGCGTGGGTGAGCAGTTCTTC.

The table lists this clone with a few counts. A much larger clone is a single base away; this may be a read error. The same CDR3 can be traced to other DNA sequences in this sample. The chain recombines TRBV19 with TRBJ1-5; D gene unclear. The CDR3 loop spans 12 amino acids. Germline values: CDR1 LNHDA, CDR2 SQIVND (reference sequence). With 6 bases removed from V and 0 bases from J, the gap between germline ends came to 3 bases. CDR3 protein: CASRDSNQPQHF. CDR3 DNA sequence: TGTGCCAGTAGGGATAGCAATCAGCCCCAGCATTTT.

This chain connects TRBV30 to TRBJ2-7, with TRBD2 matching over 7 bases. Germline V gene data show CDR1 as GTSNPN and CDR2 as SVGIG (reference sequence). The CDR3 runs to 14 residues. The V and J ends lost 5 bases and 1 base, in that order; junction bases with no gene match: 8. The CDR3 protein is CAWGRGGPSYEQYF. The CDR3 DNA reads as TGTGCCTGGGGGAGGGGAGGGCCGTCCTACGAGCAGTACTTC.

This clone was seen once. This CDR3 reads CASSSTDGSYEQYF. DNA for the CDR3: TGTGCCAGCAGTTCCACGGACGGATCCTACGAGCAGTACTTC. The chain uses TRBV6-6 and TRBJ2-7; no clear D. Per the germline V gene, CDR1 is MNHNY and CDR2 is SVGAGI (reference sequence). V dropped 4 bases and J dropped 1 base, with 11 bases sitting between them. The CDR3 is made up of 14 amino acids.

This clone was counted ten times or more. The V call is TRBV28, the J call TRBJ1-1, with a possible D match to TRBD1 (6 bases). V was pared by 4 bases and J by 2 bases, with 14 bases between. This CDR3 region has 15 residues. Germline V gene lookup returns CDR1 MDHEN and CDR2 SYDVKM. Here the CDR3 DNA reads TGTGCCAGCAGTTGGGGGGGACAAACAAACACTGAAGCTTTCTTT. It translates to CASSWGGQTNTEAFF. The whole variable domain, remainder taken from reference TRBV28 and TRBJ1-1, is DVKVTQSSRYLVKRTGEKVFLECVQDMDHENMFWYRQDPGLGLRLIYFSYDVKMKEKGDIPEGYSVSREKKERFSLILESASTNQTSMYLCASSWGGQTNTEAFFGQGTRLTVV.

CDR3 sequence: CASRPGTSGRAVYNEQFF. Here the CDR3 DNA reads TGTGCCAGCAGGCCCGGGACTAGCGGGAGGGCCGTCTACAATGAGCAGTTCTTC. The chain has TRBV5-4 and TRBJ2-1; TRBD2 matches at 16 bases. There are 18 residues in the CDR3. The V and J ends lost 5 bases and 3 bases, in that order; junction bases with no gene match: 8. Germline V gene data show CDR1 as SGHNT and CDR2 as YYREEE (reference sequence).

The chain joins TRBV7-3 to TRBJ1-1; no clear D gene. Germline V gene sequence: CDR1 SGHTA, CDR2 FQGTGA. The CDR3 length is 11 residues. Trimming cost V 5 bases and J 11 bases, with 12 bases left between them. The CDR3 loop reads CASSQLERAFF. The CDR3, as DNA: TGTGCCAGCAGCCAACTCGAGCGGGCTTTCTTT. The full variable domain, in which reference TRBV7-3 and TRBJ1-1 provide the parts outside the CDR3, is GAGVSQTPSNKVTEKGKYVELRCDPISGHTALYWYRQSLGQGPEFLIYFQGTGAADDSGLPNDRFFAVRPEGSVSTLKIQRTERGDSAVYLCASSQLERAFFGQGTRLTVV.

J is TRBJ1-5 and V is TRBV28; TRBD1 might be the D (6 bases). The CDR3 is 16 amino acids. The germline V gene encodes CDR1 MDHEN and CDR2 SYDVKM. The V end lost 6 bases, the J end lost 8 bases, and 23 bases lay between the germline ends. CDR3 region: CASRLIYREWMEPQHF. The CDR3 nucleotides are TGTGCCAGCAGACTTATTTACAGGGAGTGGATGGAGCCCCAGCATTTT.

Only a few counts were recorded for this clone. The rearrangement links TRBV10-3 to TRBJ1-2, with 7 bases that match TRBD1. This CDR3 region has 15 residues. Germline-derived CDR1 and CDR2 are ENHRY and SYGVKD. The ends lost 6 bases at V and 0 bases at J; junction bases unmatched: 7. CDR3 protein: CAIRGGQSPNYGYTF. CDR3 bases: TGTGCCATCAGGGGGGGACAGAGCCCTAACTATGGCTACACCTTC.

The chain carries TRBV5-6 and TRBJ1-2; D gene ambiguous. Germline CDR1 reads SGHDT; CDR2 reads YYEEEE. V lost 2 bases and J 2 bases, leaving 10 bases between the germline ends. The CDR3 runs to 14 residues. The CDR3 region is CASSFGDQNYGYTF. The CDR3 DNA is TGTGCCAGCAGCTTTGGAGATCAGAACTATGGCTACACCTTC. The whole variable domain, remainder taken from reference TRBV5-6 and TRBJ1-2, is DAGVTQSPTHLIKTRGQQVTLRCSPKSGHDTVSWYQQALGQGPQFIFQYYEEEERQRGNFPDRFSGHQFPNYSSELNVNALLLGDSALYLCASSFGDQNYGYTFGSGTRLTVV.

The chain uses TRBV5-4 and TRBJ2-5, with 7 bases identical to TRBD1. V lost 2 bases and J lost 4; bases outside the gene matches: 8. Germline V lookup: CDR1 SGHNT, CDR2 YYREEE (reference sequence). This CDR3 has 15 residues. The DNA for the CDR3 is TGTGCCAGCAGCTTTGACAGGGCGCCGGGAGAGACCCAGTACTTC. This codes for CASSFDRAPGETQYF.

This chain uses TRBV6-1 with TRBJ2-1, with TRBD2 identical over 13 bases. The CDR3 is made up of 16 amino acids. With V trimmed by 4 bases and J by 3 bases, 3 bases remained unmatched. Germline CDR1 MNHNS, CDR2 SASEGT. This CDR3 reads CASSVLAGGRYNEQFF. The CDR3 DNA reads as TGTGCCAGCAGTGTACTAGCGGGAGGGCGCTACAATGAGCAGTTCTTC.

This chain uses TRBV5-1 with TRBJ2-7; 8 nucleotides match TRBD2. V lost 4 bases, J lost 0 bases, and 6 bases stayed unmatched. CDR3 size: 15 residues. Per germline, CDR1 SGHRS and CDR2 YFSETQ. CDR3 sequence (DNA): TGCGCCAGCAGCCTCACCGGGACTAGCTCCTACGAGCAGTACTTC. Translated, it gives CASSLTGTSSYEQYF. The full variable domain, in which reference TRBV5-1 and TRBJ2-7 provide the parts outside the CDR3, is KAGVTQTPRYLIKTRGQQVTLSCSPISGHRSVSWYQQTPGQGLQFLFEYFSETQRNKGNFPGRFSGRQFSNSRSEMNVSTLELGDSALYLCASSLTGTSSYEQYFGPGTRLTVT.

Worth noting for this clone: One end of the junction does not line up with germline, which may come from a read error. J is TRBJ1-6 and V is TRBV9; tentative D call: TRBD1 (6 bases). Germline values: CDR1 SGDLS, CDR2 YYNGEE. This CDR3 has 13 residues. CDR3 DNA sequence: TGTGCCAGTAACAGGGAGGCGAATTCATCCCTCCACTTT. This codes for CASNREANSSLHF.

The V gene is TRBV5-1, the J gene TRBJ2-7; D gene uncertain. The V end was cut by 1 base, the J end by 1 base, with 15 bases between. This CDR3 has 16 residues. The germline gives CDR1 SGHRS, CDR2 YFSETQ. The CDR3 protein is CASSLQSSSGSYEQYF. For the CDR3, the DNA is TGCGCCAGCAGCTTGCAGTCCTCCTCTGGATCCTACGAGCAGTACTTC.

The genes are TRBV7-2 and TRBJ1-2; 7 bases are a match to TRBD1. Germline assignment: CDR1 SGHTA and CDR2 FQGNSA. The CDR3 has 13 amino acids. The J segment lost 8 bases and the V segment lost 2 bases, leaving 5 bases of the junction unmatched. For the CDR3, the DNA is TGTGCCAGCAGCTTACGAGGGGGCGTGGGCTACACCTTC. It yields the protein CASSLRGGVGYTF.

This clone was observed a handful of times. The genes are TRBV19 and TRBJ2-3, with a possible D match to TRBD2 (6 bases). The CDR3 length is 13 residues. The germline V gene encodes CDR1 LNHDA and CDR2 SQIVND (reference sequence). Trimming removed 7 bases from V and 6 bases from J, with 14 bases in between. The CDR3 spells CASKGLAGDTQYF. The CDR3 nucleotides are TGTGCCAGTAAGGGACTTGCAGGGGATACGCAGTATTTT.

This chain links TRBV10-2 with TRBJ2-5; the match to TRBD1 covers 8 bases. Germline CDR1 and CDR2: WSHSY and SAAADI. The CDR3 has 13 amino acids. J gave up 3 bases and V 7 bases, and 4 bases lay outside the gene matches. In DNA, the CDR3 is TGCGCCAGCACGGGACAGGTAAAAGAGACCCAGTACTTC. Translation: CASTGQVKETQYF.